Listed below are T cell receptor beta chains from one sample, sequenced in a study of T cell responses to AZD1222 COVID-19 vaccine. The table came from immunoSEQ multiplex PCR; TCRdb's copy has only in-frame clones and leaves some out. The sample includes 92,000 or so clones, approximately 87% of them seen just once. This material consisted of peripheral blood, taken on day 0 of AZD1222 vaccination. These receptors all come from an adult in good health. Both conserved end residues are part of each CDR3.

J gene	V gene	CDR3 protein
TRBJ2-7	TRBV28	CASSRRQGMYEQYF
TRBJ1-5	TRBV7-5	CARSVGTGAPTNQPQHF
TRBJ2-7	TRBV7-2	CASLPGDRYEQYF
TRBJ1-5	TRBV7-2	CASSQSRQIYQPQHF
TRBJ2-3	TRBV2	CASSDGVTDTQYF
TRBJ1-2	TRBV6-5	CASSLDGVYGYTF
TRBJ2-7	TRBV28	CATSGADGLAGSYEQYF
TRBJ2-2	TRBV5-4	CASSPRQGMAGELFF
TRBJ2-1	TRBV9	CASSVGSAFSYNEQFF
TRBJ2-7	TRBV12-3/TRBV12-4	CASSGDGSYEQYF
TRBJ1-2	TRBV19	CASSVGQASSYGYTF
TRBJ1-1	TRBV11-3	CASSLEANTEAFF
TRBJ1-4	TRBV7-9	CASSATGGEKLFF
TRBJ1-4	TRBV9	CASSVGTVGKEKLFF
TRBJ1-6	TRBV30	CAWTPGGSSYNSPLHF
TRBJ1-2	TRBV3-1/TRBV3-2	CASSQTAGANYGYTF
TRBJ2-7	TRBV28	CASTPDRSEQYF
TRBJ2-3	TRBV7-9	CASSPDLDTQYF
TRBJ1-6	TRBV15	CATRDPRRGNSPLHF
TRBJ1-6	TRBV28	CASSLGSPLHF
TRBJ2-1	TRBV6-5	CASSPPGLALEQFF
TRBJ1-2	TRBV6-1	CASSDGLPINYGYTF
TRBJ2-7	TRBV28	CASSGVREQYF
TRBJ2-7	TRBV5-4	CASSTGTLSSYEQYF
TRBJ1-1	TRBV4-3	CASSQGWRGTANTEAFF
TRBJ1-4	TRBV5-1	CASSSGQSGEKLFF
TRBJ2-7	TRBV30	CAWTGQGYGEQYF
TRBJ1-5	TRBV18	CASSLAGDSNQPQHF
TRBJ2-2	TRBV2	CASSASVGELFF
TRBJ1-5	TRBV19	CASSIQGSNQPQHF
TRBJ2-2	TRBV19	CASSPLFGELFF
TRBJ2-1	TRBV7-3	CASSSLDSPRREQFF
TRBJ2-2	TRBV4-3	CASSPNTGELFF
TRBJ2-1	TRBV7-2	CASSSSDGEQFF
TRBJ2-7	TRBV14	CASSQLAGALYEQYF
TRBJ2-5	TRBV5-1	CASSLGGGQETQYF
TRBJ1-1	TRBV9	CASSVAGTLNTEAFF
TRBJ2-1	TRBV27	CASTPGVSSYNEQFF
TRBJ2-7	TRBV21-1	CASSPAGTSSYEQYF
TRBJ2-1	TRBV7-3	CASSFRGNDEQFF
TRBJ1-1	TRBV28	CASSTGAQGTEAFF
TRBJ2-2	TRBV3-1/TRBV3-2	CASSQDRKGAGLAELTGELFF
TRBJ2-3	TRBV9	CASSSARTDTQYF
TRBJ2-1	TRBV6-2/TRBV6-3	CASSLRGLTGAYNEQFF
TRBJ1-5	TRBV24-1	CATSDAGDSNQPQHF
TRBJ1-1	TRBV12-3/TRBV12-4	CASTMGRVLNFF